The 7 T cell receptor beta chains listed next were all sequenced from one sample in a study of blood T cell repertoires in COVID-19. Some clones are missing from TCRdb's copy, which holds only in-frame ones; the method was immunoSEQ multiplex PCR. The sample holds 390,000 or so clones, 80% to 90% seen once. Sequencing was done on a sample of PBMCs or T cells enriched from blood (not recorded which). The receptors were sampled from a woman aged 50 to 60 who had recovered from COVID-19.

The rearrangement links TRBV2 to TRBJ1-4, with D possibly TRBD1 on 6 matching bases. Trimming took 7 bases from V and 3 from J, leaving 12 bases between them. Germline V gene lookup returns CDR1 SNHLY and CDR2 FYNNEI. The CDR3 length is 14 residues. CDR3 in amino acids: CASTGGESNEKLFF. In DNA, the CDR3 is TGTGCCAGCACGGGGGGCGAGTCTAATGAAAAACTGTTTTTT.

Here the CDR3 DNA reads TGTGCCAGCAGCCATGGGTCGGGGGGCCCTGGAAACACCATATATTTT. Its protein product is CASSHGSGGPGNTIYF. The J gene is TRBJ1-3, the V gene TRBV3-1 (or the pseudogene TRBV3-2); D may be TRBD1 (6 bases). This CDR3 has 16 amino acids. The V gene's germline CDR1 is LGHDT and CDR2 YNNKEL (reference sequence). Trimming took 3 bases from V and 2 from J, leaving 14 bases between them.

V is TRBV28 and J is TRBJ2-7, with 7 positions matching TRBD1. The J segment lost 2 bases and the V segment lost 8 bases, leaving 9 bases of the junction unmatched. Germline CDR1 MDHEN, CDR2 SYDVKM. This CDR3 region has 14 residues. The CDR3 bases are TGTGCCAGCGCATCCGGGCAGGGGGCCTACGAGCAGTACTTC. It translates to CASASGQGAYEQYF. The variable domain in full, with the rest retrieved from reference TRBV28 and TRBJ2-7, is DVKVTQSSRYLVKRTGEKVFLECVQDMDHENMFWYRQDPGLGLRLIYFSYDVKMKEKGDIPEGYSVSREKKERFSLILESASTNQTSMYLCASASGQGAYEQYFGPGTRLTVT.

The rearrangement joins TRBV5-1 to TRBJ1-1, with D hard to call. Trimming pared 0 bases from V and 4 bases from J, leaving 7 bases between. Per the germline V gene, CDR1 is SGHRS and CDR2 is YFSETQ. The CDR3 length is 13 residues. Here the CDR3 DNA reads TGCGCCAGCAGCTTGGAGACTATCACTGAAGCTTTCTTT. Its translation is CASSLETITEAFF. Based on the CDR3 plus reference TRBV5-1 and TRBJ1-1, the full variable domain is KAGVTQTPRYLIKTRGQQVTLSCSPISGHRSVSWYQQTPGQGLQFLFEYFSETQRNKGNFPGRFSGRQFSNSRSEMNVSTLELGDSALYLCASSLETITEAFFGQGTRLTVV.

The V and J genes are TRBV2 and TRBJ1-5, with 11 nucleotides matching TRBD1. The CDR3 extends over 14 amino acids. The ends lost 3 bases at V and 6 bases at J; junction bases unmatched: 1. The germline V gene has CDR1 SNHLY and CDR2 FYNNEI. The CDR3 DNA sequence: TGTGCCAGCAGTGATGGGACAGGGGGTCAGCCCCAGCATTTT. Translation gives CASSDGTGGQPQHF.

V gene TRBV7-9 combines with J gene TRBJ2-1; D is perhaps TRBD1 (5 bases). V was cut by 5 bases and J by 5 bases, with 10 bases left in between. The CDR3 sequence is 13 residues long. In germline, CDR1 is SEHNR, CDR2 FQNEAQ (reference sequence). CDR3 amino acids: CASSDKGNNEQFF. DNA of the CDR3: TGTGCCAGCAGCGATAAGGGGAACAATGAGCAGTTCTTC.

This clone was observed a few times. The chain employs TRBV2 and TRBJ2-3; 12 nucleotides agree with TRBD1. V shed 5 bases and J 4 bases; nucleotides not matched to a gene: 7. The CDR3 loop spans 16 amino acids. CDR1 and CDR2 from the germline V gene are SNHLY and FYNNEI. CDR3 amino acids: CASSPGTGGTADTQYF. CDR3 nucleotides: TGTGCCAGCAGTCCCGGGACAGGGGGCACTGCAGATACGCAGTATTTT.